These 22 T cell receptor beta chains originate from one sample sequenced in a study of PD-1 blockade in classical Hodgkin lymphoma. Assay: immunoSEQ multiplex PCR; the TCRdb copy retains only in-frame clones and omits some. The sample includes tens of thousands of clones, roughly 90% of them seen just once. Indicated time point: cycle 4 day 1 (C4D1), after less than seven weeks of nivolumab. Each patient's relapse followed autologous stem cell transplantation, and brentuximab vedotin exposure varied. Material: peripheral blood mononuclear cells (PBMCs), obtained before the fourth cycle of nivolumab. These receptors were collected from a human donor with classical Hodgkin lymphoma.

This clone was observed a few times. The CDR3: CASSDWSGQGAETQYF. CDR3 coding DNA: TGTGCCAGCAGTGATTGGTCGGGACAGGGGGCTGAGACCCAGTACTTC. The chain joins TRBV6-1 to TRBJ2-5; 12 positions match TRBD1. Per the germline V gene, CDR1 is MNHNS and CDR2 is SASEGT. V shed 3 bases and J 5 bases; nucleotides not matched to a gene: 7. This CDR3 has 16 residues.

This sequence joins TRBV2 and TRBJ1-5, with a weak D call TRBD1 (6 bases). The ends were cut back, 6 bases at V and 4 bases at J, with 13 bases in the middle. CDR3 length: 14 amino acids. From germline, CDR1 is SNHLY and CDR2 FYNNEI. The DNA for the CDR3 is TGTGCCAGCAGGGCAGGGGAGGGTAATCAGCCCCAGCATTTT. This codes for CASRAGEGNQPQHF.

The chain employs TRBV19 and TRBJ1-6; 10 bases fit TRBD1. CDR3 length: 18 amino acids. Germline CDR1 and CDR2: LNHDA and SQIVND (reference sequence). V gave up 3 bases and J gave up 2 bases; unmatched junction bases: 7. In nucleotides, the CDR3 is TGTGCCAGTAGTATGACAGGGGGCGAGATTACCTATAATTCACCCCTCCACTTT. Its protein product is CASSMTGGEITYNSPLHF.

The V call is TRBV2, the J call TRBJ2-7; 11 bases fit TRBD1. The CDR3 consists of 14 residues. From germline, CDR1 is SNHLY and CDR2 FYNNEI. V was pared by 3 bases and J by 5 bases, with 3 bases of the junction left unmatched. The CDR3 here is CASSDRDRGDEQYF. The CDR3 DNA reads TGTGCCAGCAGTGACCGGGACAGGGGGGACGAGCAGTACTTC.

V usage is TRBV29-1 and J usage is TRBJ2-7, with D perhaps matching TRBD1 or TRBD2 (6 bases each). From germline, CDR1 is SQVTM and CDR2 ANQGSEA. The CDR3 has 11 amino acids. V was shortened by 3 bases and J by 6 bases, with 9 bases between the two germline ends. CDR3 loop: CSVDRGGEQYF. In nucleotides, the CDR3 is TGCAGCGTTGACAGGGGAGGCGAGCAGTACTTC.

The chain uses TRBV5-1 and TRBJ2-5; weak D call: TRBD1 (6 bases). The CDR3 consists of 13 residues. The ends were cut back, 0 bases at V and 5 bases at J, with 8 bases in the middle. Germline V gene data show CDR1 as SGHRS and CDR2 as YFSETQ. DNA for the CDR3: TGCGCCAGCAGCTTGGGAGGGGGTGAGACCCAGTACTTC. Amino acid sequence: CASSLGGGETQYF.

Comment on this clone: The junction departs from germline at one end; a sequencing error may be responsible. V gene TRBV6-1 combines with J gene TRBJ1-1, with D hard to call. The germline CDR1 and CDR2 sequences are MNHNS and SASEGT. The CDR3 sequence is 13 residues long. The CDR3 loop is CASGEGPWPEAFF. The CDR3 bases are TGTGCCAGCGGTGAAGGCCCTTGGCCTGAAGCTTTCTTT.

This clone occurred a few times. The gene calls are TRBV10-3 and TRBJ1-1; D perhaps matches TRBD1 (5 bases). The CDR3 consists of 13 residues. Germline V gene sequence: CDR1 ENHRY, CDR2 SYGVKD. V lost 7 bases and J lost 11, with 20 bases in between. CDR3 sequence (DNA): TGTGCCATCACCAGGGCGGCTGGGCTCCCGGCTTTCTTT. Translation: CAITRAAGLPAFF.

This clone appeared a single time. The chain links TRBV7-9 to TRBJ2-7; no reliable D call. V was cut by 5 bases and J by 3 bases, with 5 bases left in between. In germline, CDR1 is SEHNR, CDR2 FQNEAQ (reference sequence). The CDR3 runs to 11 residues. The CDR3 DNA reads TGTGCCAGCAGCCGGCTCTACGAGCAGTACTTC. It translates to CASSRLYEQYF. Using reference TRBV7-9 and TRBJ2-7 for the parts outside the CDR3, the full variable domain is DTGVSQNPRHKITKRGQNVTFRCDPISEHNRLYWYRQTLGQGPEFLTYFQNEAQLEKSRLLSDRFSAERPKGSFSTLEIQRTEQGDSAMYLCASSRLYEQYFGPGTRLTVT.

The gene calls are TRBV18 and TRBJ2-5; 9 bases line up with TRBD2. Trimming cost V 0 bases and J 1 base; bases outside gene matches: 0. This CDR3 comprises 15 residues. CDR1 is KGHSH, CDR2 LQKENI, per germline. The chain's CDR3 is CASSPPGLAQETQYF. Written as DNA, the CDR3 is TGTGCCAGCTCACCACCGGGACTAGCCCAAGAGACCCAGTACTTC.

With regard to this clone: Mismatch with germline at one junction end may stem from a read error. The chain is built from TRBV2 and TRBJ2-7; D ambiguous. This CDR3 is built from 13 residues. Germline V gene lookup returns CDR1 SNHLY and CDR2 FYNNEI. The CDR3 nucleotides are TGTACCAGCAGTGCCAGCCTTGACTACGAGCAGTACTTC. Translating it yields CTSSASLDYEQYF.

The chain recombines TRBV30 with TRBJ1-1, with D perhaps TRBD1 (5 bases). With 1 base removed from V and 6 bases from J, the gap between germline ends came to 15 bases. Per the germline V gene, CDR1 is GTSNPN and CDR2 is SVGIG (reference sequence). This CDR3 has 14 amino acids. CDR3: CAWSEGIQPSEAFF. The CDR3 DNA follows: TGTGCCTGGAGTGAGGGGATTCAGCCGTCTGAAGCTTTCTTT.

V gene TRBV10-3 combines with J gene TRBJ2-2; D is perhaps TRBD1 (6 bases). Germline values: CDR1 ENHRY, CDR2 SYGVKD. V shed 2 bases and J shed 5 bases, with 12 bases lying between them. The CDR3 sequence is 15 residues long. The CDR3 DNA follows: TGTGCCATCAGTGAGCAACCAGGGGTGACCGGGGAGCTGTTTTTT. Protein product: CAISEQPGVTGELFF.

Here the CDR3 DNA reads TGTGCCAGCTCTCGACAGGGGGAGCCCGGGGAGCTGTTTTTT. Protein product: CASSRQGEPGELFF. The gene calls are TRBV2 and TRBJ2-2; 9 nucleotides agree with TRBD1. The germline CDR1 and CDR2 sequences are SNHLY and FYNNEI. This CDR3 has 14 residues. V dropped 8 bases and J dropped 6; count of bases not matched to a gene: 7.

This chain links TRBV30 with TRBJ1-4; no reliable D call. The germline V gene encodes CDR1 GTSNPN and CDR2 SVGIG (reference sequence). CDR3 size: 10 residues. V was shortened by 7 bases and J by 7 bases, with 7 bases between the two germline ends. The CDR3 nucleotides are TGTGCCTACCTGTCTGAAAAACTGTTTTTT. It encodes CAYLSEKLFF.

The chain links TRBV7-6 to TRBJ2-2; D call uncertain. The CDR3 totals 13 residues. Germline V gene sequence: CDR1 SGHVS, CDR2 FNYEAQ. Between the trimmed V and J ends, which lost 7 bases and 4 bases, there was a span of 10 bases. The CDR3 nucleotides are TGTGCCAGCACCCCCCTTAGCACCGGGGAGCTGTTTTTT. Its translation is CASTPLSTGELFF.

The rearrangement uses TRBV5-1 and TRBJ2-5; D is unresolved. V was cut by 4 bases and J by 3 bases, with 10 bases left in between. Looked up from germline, CDR1 is SGHRS and CDR2 is YFSETQ. This CDR3 has 13 amino acids. In DNA form, the CDR3 reads TGCGCCAGCAGCCCCGTCAATGAAGAGACCCAGTACTTC. This encodes CASSPVNEETQYF.

This rearrangement joins TRBV5-1 to TRBJ1-2; D unclear. The CDR3 runs 15 residues. CDR1 SGHRS and CDR2 YFSETQ come from the germline V gene. V was shortened by 2 bases and J by 4 bases, with 15 bases between the two germline ends. The CDR3 DNA reads as TGCGCCAGCAGCTTTGGCTCAGAAGACATCTATGGCTACACCTTC. Its protein is CASSFGSEDIYGYTF.

The chain recombines TRBV7-8 with TRBJ2-1; TRBD2 agrees at 15 bases. Germline V gene sequence: CDR1 SGHVS, CDR2 FQNEAQ. The J segment lost 5 bases and the V segment lost 2 bases, leaving 7 bases of the junction unmatched. The CDR3 length is 18 residues. The CDR3 loop reads CASSLRLRTSGRDNEQFF. For the CDR3, the DNA is TGTGCCAGCAGCTTAAGGCTACGGACTAGCGGGAGGGACAATGAGCAGTTCTTC.

The rearrangement uses TRBV11-2 and TRBJ1-1; no reliable D call. The V gene lost 0 bases and the J gene lost 5 bases, with 10 bases spanning the gap. The length of the CDR3 is 14 residues. Germline loops: CDR1 SGHAT, CDR2 FQNNGV. CDR3: CASSLDIRVTEAFF. DNA of the CDR3: TGTGCCAGCAGCTTAGATATTCGGGTAACTGAAGCTTTCTTT.

This clone was recorded once. The genes are TRBV5-4 and TRBJ2-2, with 7 nucleotides matching TRBD1. V was clipped by 4 bases and J by 5 bases; unmatched bases: 8. Germline CDR1 is SGHNT and CDR2 is YYREEE (reference sequence). The CDR3 has 15 amino acids. The chain's CDR3 is CASSTRQGRTGELFF. Written as DNA, the CDR3 is TGTGCCAGCAGCACAAGACAGGGACGGACCGGGGAGCTGTTTTTT.

The chain carries TRBV7-8 and TRBJ1-2; a weak D match, TRBD1 (6 bases). Trimming pared 5 bases from V and 3 bases from J, leaving 25 bases between. CDR3 length: 18 amino acids. Germline V gene data show CDR1 as SGHVS and CDR2 as FQNEAQ. This CDR3 reads CASSPLAPDRRKYYGYTF. CDR3 sequence (DNA): TGTGCCAGCAGCCCACTAGCTCCAGACAGGAGAAAATACTATGGCTACACCTTC. The variable domain in full, completed from reference TRBV7-8 and TRBJ1-2, reads GAGVSQSPRYKVAKRGQDVALRCDPISGHVSLFWYQQALGQGPEFLTYFQNEAQLDKSGLPSDRFFAERPEGSVSTLKIQRTQQEDSAVYLCASSPLAPDRRKYYGYTFGSGTRLTVV.